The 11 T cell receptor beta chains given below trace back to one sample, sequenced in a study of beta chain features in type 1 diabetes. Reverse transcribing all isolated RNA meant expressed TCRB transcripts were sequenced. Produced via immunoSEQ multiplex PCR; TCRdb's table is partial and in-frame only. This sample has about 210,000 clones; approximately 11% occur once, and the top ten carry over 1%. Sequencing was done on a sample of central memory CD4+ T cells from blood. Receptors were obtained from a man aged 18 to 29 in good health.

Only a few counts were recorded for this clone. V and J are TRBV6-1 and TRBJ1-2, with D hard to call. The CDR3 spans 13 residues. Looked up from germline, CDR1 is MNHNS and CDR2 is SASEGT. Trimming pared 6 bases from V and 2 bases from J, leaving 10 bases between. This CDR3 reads CASRPEPNYGYTF. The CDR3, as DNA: TGTGCCAGCAGGCCAGAGCCGAACTATGGCTACACCTTC.

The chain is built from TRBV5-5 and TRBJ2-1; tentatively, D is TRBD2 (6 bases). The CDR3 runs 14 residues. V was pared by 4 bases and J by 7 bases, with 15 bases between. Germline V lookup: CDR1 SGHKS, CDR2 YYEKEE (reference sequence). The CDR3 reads CASSRPPGRNEQFF. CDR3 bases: TGTGCCAGCAGCCGCCCACCGGGGAGGAATGAGCAGTTCTTC.

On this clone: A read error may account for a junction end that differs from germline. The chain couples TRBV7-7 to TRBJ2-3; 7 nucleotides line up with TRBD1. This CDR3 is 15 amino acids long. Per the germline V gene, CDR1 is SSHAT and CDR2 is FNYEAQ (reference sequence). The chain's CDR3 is CASSLTGAQGDTQYF. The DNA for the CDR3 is TGTGCTAGCAGCTTAACAGGGGCCCAGGGAGATACGCAGTATTTT.

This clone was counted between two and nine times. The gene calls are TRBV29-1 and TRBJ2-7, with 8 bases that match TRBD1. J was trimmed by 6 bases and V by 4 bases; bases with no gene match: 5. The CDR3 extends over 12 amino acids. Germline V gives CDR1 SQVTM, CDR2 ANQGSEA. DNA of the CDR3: TGCAGCGTTGTTCAGGGGGCCAGCGAGCAGTACTTC. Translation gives CSVVQGASEQYF.

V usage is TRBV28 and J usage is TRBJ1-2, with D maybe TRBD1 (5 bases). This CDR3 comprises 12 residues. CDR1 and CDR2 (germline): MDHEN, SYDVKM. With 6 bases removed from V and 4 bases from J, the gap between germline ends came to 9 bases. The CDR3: CASRQGTYGYTF. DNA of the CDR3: TGTGCCAGCAGGCAGGGCACCTATGGCTACACCTTC.

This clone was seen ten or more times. CDR3 sequence reads: CASSQTGYGYTF. The CDR3 DNA is TGTGCCAGCAGCCAGACGGGCTATGGCTACACCTTC. The chain links TRBV14 to TRBJ1-2; D not resolved. CDR3 size: 12 residues. Germline CDR1 reads SGHDN; CDR2 reads FVKESK. Trimming shortened V by 3 bases and J by 4 bases, and 6 bases separated the two germline ends.

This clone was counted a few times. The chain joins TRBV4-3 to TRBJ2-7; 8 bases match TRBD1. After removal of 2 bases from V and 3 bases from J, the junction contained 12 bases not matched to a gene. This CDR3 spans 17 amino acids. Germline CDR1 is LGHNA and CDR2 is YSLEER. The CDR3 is CASSQQQGVMQNYEQYF. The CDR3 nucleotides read TGCGCCAGCAGCCAACAACAGGGGGTTATGCAAAACTACGAGCAGTACTTC.

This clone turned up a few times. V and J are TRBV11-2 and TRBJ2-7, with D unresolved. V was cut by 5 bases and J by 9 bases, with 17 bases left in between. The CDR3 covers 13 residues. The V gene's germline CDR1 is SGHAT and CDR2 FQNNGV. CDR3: CASSPPNLPGQYF. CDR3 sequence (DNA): TGTGCCAGCAGCCCGCCCAATCTGCCTGGGCAGTACTTC.

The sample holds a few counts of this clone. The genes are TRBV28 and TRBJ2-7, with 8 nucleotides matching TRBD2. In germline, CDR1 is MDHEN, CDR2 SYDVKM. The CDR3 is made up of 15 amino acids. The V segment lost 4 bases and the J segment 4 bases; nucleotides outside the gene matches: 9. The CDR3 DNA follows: TGTGCCAGCAGTTCCCCGGGACTAGGAGGGTACGAGCAGTACTTC. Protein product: CASSSPGLGGYEQYF.

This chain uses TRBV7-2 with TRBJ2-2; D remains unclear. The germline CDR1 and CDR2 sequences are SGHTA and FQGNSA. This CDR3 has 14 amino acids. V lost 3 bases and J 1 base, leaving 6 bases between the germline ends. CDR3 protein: CASSFYLNTGELFF. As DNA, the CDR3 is TGTGCCAGCAGCTTCTATCTGAACACCGGGGAGCTGTTTTTT.

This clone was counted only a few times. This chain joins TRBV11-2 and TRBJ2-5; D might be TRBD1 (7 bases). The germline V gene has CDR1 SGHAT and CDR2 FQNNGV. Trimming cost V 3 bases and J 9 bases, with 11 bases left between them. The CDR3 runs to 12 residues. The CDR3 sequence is CASSLDRRAQYF. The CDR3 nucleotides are TGTGCCAGCAGCTTGGACAGGAGGGCCCAGTACTTC. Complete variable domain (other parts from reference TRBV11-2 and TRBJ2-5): EAGVAQSPRYKIIEKRQSVAFWCNPISGHATLYWYQQILGQGPKLLIQFQNNGVVDDSQLPKDRFSAERLKGVDSTLKIQPAKLEDSAVYLCASSLDRRAQYFGPGTRLLVL.